The clone carrying this TCR beta chain was seen a handful of times. Its antigen is undetermined. The library was built from about 400 ng RNA with molecular barcoded adaptors for alpha/delta and beta/gamma chains. TCRdb passed the reads through MiXCR, listing each CDR3 protein once. The sample gives about 130,000 distinct CDR3 sequences, 13% of which show up once; approximately 9.9% is in the top ten. These data belong to a study of read filtering for tumor transcriptome and immune sequencing. Looking at the study overall: Mean patient age was roughly 72 years, range about 45 to 85; around 16 male, around 14 female. 8 patients were R-ISS I, 16 were R-ISS II, about seven were R-ISS III.

Study-level points and caveats: Correlation between methods rose after single-read clonotypes were removed. The sorted CD138-negative fraction was a mixed bone marrow immune population, not purified T cells.

The germline V gene has CDR1 MNHEY and CDR2 SVGEGT. The CDR3 is 13 residues long. Trimming cost V 2 bases and J 3 bases, with 4 bases left between them. This sequence joins TRBV6-2 or TRBV6-3 and TRBJ2-2, with D uncertain. Sequenced material: a population of CD138-negative cells sorted from bone marrow. This TCR was sampled from a donor at least 40 years old with multiple myeloma. Here the CDR3 reads CASSYGYTGELFF. As DNA, the CDR3 is TGTGCCAGCAGTTACGGATACACCGGGGAGCTGTTTTTT.